This T cell receptor beta chain comes out of a study of metastatic and nonmetastatic thyroid tumors. Every patient underwent thyroid surgery untreated. About this clone itself: Its target is not known.

General observations from the study: In blood and tumor, TCR beta diversity was reportedly significantly higher in malignant thyroid tumors than in benign nodules.

TCRdb re-called the PCR reads through MiXCR. The table includes about 69,000 clones, more than 13% detected once. The CDR3 contains 13 residues. V lost 4 bases to trimming and J lost 4 bases, with 9 bases between them. CDR1 SGDLS and CDR2 YYNGEE come from the germline V gene. The source of this sequence is a male donor with papillary thyroid cancer or a benign thyroid nodule (not recorded which). Some clones in this sample may be carry-over from other donors' samples. Sequenced: blood. The genes are TRBV9 and TRBJ1-3, with unresolved D. This CDR3 reads CASSPLYGNTIYF. The DNA for the CDR3 is TGTGCCAGCAGCCCCCTTTACGGAAACACCATATATTTT.